A single TCR beta chain is shown here with its context. Germline V gene sequence: CDR1 SGHNT, CDR2 YYREEE (reference sequence). The CDR3 has 15 residues. Between the trimmed V and J ends, which lost 5 bases and 6 bases, there was a span of 18 bases. This sample was taken from a study of T cell clones after liver transplantation. Sequencing used immunoSEQ multiplex PCR; TCRdb keeps in-frame clones, though not all of them. The table includes under 130,000 clones, around 80% detected once. Here the sequenced sample was CD4+ T cells from blood, taken roughly 50 months after liver transplant. The V and J genes are TRBV5-4 and TRBJ2-1; D is perhaps TRBD2 (5 bases). The clonotype comes from a human patient who received a liver transplant. Some T cells may originate from the graft donor. Here the CDR3 DNA reads TGTGCCAGCAGAGCTGCTAGCCGACTCCGCAATGAGCAGTTCTTC. Translation gives CASRAASRLRNEQFF.